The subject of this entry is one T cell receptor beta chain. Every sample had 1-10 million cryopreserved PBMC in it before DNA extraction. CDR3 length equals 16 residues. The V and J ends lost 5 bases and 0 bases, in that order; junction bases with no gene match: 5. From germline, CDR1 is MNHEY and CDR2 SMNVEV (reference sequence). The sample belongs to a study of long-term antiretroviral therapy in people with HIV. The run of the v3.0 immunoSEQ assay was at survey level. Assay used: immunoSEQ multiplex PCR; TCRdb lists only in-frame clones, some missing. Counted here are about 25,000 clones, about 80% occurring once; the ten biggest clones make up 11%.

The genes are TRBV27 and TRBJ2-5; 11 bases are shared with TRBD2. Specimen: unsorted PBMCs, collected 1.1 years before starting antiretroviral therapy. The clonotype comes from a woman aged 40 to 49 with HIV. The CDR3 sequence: CASSARLAGYQETQYF. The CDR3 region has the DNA TGTGCCAGCAGTGCGAGACTAGCGGGGTACCAAGAGACCCAGTACTTC.